This is a list of T cell receptor beta chains from one sample in a study of cytomegalovirus exposure and HLA in healthy donors. Assay: immunoSEQ multiplex PCR; the TCRdb copy retains only in-frame clones and omits some. The table lists around 150,000 clones, roughly 80% of them singletons. The sequencing sample was made of PBMCs. The receptors shown here come from a woman between 40 and 55 years old in good health and CMV-seropositive. Both conserved end residues are part of each CDR3. The D gene is left open where the match is weak. Expanded clones are given a class, and other clones once, few, many or no size at all.

V gene: TRBV6-5
clone size: NA
D gene: NA
J gene: TRBJ1-2
CDR3 protein: CASSHPSGGYTF
CDR3 DNA: TGTGCCAGCAGCCACCCCAGCGGCGGCTACACCTTC

V gene: TRBV4-2
clone size: NA
D gene: TRBD2
J gene: TRBJ2-3
CDR3 protein: CASSQESSGGTDTQYF
CDR3 DNA: TGTGCCAGCAGCCAAGAGTCTAGCGGGGGCACAGATACGCAGTATTTT

V gene: TRBV28
clone size: few
D gene: NA
J gene: TRBJ1-3
CDR3 protein: CASVTGGGNTIYF
CDR3 DNA: TGTGCCAGCGTGACGGGGGGAGGAAACACCATATATTTT

V gene: TRBV2
clone size: NA
D gene: TRBD1
J gene: TRBJ1-2
CDR3 protein: CASSEATGGRYTF
CDR3 DNA: TGTGCCAGCAGTGAAGCGACAGGGGGCCGCTACACCTTC

V gene: TRBV6-4
clone size: NA
D gene: NA
J gene: TRBJ2-1
CDR3 protein: CASSVNSFHRNEQFF
CDR3 DNA: TGTGCCAGCAGTGTAAACTCGTTTCACAGGAATGAGCAGTTCTTC

V gene: TRBV2
clone size: NA
D gene: NA
J gene: TRBJ2-3
CDR3 protein: CASSASLRTASTDTQYF
CDR3 DNA: TGTGCCAGCAGCGCTTCTCTTAGGACAGCGAGCACAGATACGCAGTATTTT

V gene: TRBV5-8
clone size: NA
D gene: TRBD2
J gene: TRBJ2-3
CDR3 protein: CASQRLADTDTQYF
CDR3 DNA: TGTGCCAGTCAAAGGCTAGCGGACACAGATACGCAGTATTTT

V gene: TRBV19
clone size: NA
D gene: NA
J gene: TRBJ2-3
CDR3 protein: CASSPTKGTDTQYF
CDR3 DNA: TGTGCCAGTAGCCCTACTAAGGGGACAGATACGCAGTATTTT

V gene: TRBV30
clone size: NA
D gene: TRBD1
J gene: TRBJ1-2
CDR3 protein: CAWSPITGDGYTF
CDR3 DNA: TGTGCCTGGAGTCCGATTACAGGGGACGGCTACACCTTC

V gene: TRBV29-1
clone size: few
D gene: NA
J gene: TRBJ1-2
CDR3 protein: CSVYGEDWGYTF
CDR3 DNA: TGCAGCGTCTACGGGGAGGACTGGGGCTACACCTTC

V gene: TRBV7-9
clone size: NA
D gene: TRBD1
J gene: TRBJ1-3
CDR3 protein: CASTPWGTGATNTIYF
CDR3 DNA: TGTGCCAGCACTCCGTGGGGGACAGGGGCAACAAACACCATATATTTT

V gene: TRBV7-6
clone size: NA
D gene: TRBD2
J gene: TRBJ2-3
CDR3 protein: CASSLNVLNSGRASDTQYF
CDR3 DNA: TGTGCCAGCAGCTTAAACGTTCTTAATAGCGGGAGGGCCTCGGATACGCAGTATTTT

V gene: TRBV27
clone size: once
D gene: NA
J gene: TRBJ1-2
CDR3 protein: CASSPRGGVPLNYGYTF
CDR3 DNA: TGTGCCAGCAGCCCTCGGGGGGGCGTCCCTCTTAACTATGGCTACACCTTC

V gene: TRBV7-9
clone size: NA
D gene: NA
J gene: TRBJ2-3
CDR3 protein: CASSSGRTSTDTQYF
CDR3 DNA: TGTGCCAGCAGCTCCGGAAGGACTAGCACAGATACGCAGTATTTT

V gene: TRBV2
clone size: NA
D gene: TRBD1
J gene: TRBJ2-1
CDR3 protein: CASSALGQGAADEQFF
CDR3 DNA: TGTGCCAGCAGTGCCCTTGGACAGGGGGCGGCGGATGAGCAGTTCTTC

V gene: TRBV2
clone size: once
D gene: NA
J gene: TRBJ1-5
CDR3 protein: CASSEGRILAQHF
CDR3 DNA: TGTGCCAGCAGTGAAGGGCGGATCTTGGCCCAGCATTTT

V gene: TRBV4-2
clone size: NA
D gene: TRBD2
J gene: TRBJ2-5
CDR3 protein: CASSLGTSGGLGETQYF
CDR3 DNA: TGTGCCAGCAGCCTCGGGACTAGCGGGGGGTTAGGGGAGACCCAGTACTTC

V gene: TRBV19
clone size: NA
D gene: TRBD2
J gene: TRBJ2-7
CDR3 protein: CASSWTSRDYEQYF
CDR3 DNA: TGTGCCAGTAGCTGGACTAGCCGGGACTACGAGCAGTACTTC

V gene: TRBV15
clone size: once
D gene: TRBD2
J gene: TRBJ2-5
CDR3 protein: CATSRHWLAGQETQYF
CDR3 DNA: TGTGCCACCAGCAGACACTGGTTAGCGGGGCAGGAGACCCAGTACTTC

V gene: TRBV10-2
clone size: once
D gene: NA
J gene: TRBJ2-1
CDR3 protein: CASSESGAVVPNEQFF
CDR3 DNA: TGCGCCAGCAGTGAGTCAGGAGCGGTGGTCCCCAATGAGCAGTTCTTC

V gene: TRBV27
clone size: NA
D gene: TRBD2
J gene: TRBJ2-3
CDR3 protein: CASSLMTSGGQDTQYF
CDR3 DNA: TGTGCCAGCAGTTTGATGACTAGCGGGGGGCAAGATACGCAGTATTTT

V gene: TRBV28
clone size: once
D gene: NA
J gene: TRBJ2-7
CDR3 protein: CASTFPGGYEQYF
CDR3 DNA: TGTGCCAGCACCTTTCCCGGGGGCTACGAGCAGTACTTC

V gene: TRBV6-6
clone size: NA
D gene: TRBD1
J gene: TRBJ1-6
CDR3 protein: CASSYLDRGNSPLHF
CDR3 DNA: TGTGCCAGCAGTTACTTGGACAGGGGAAATTCACCCCTCCACTTT

V gene: TRBV7-9
clone size: NA
D gene: NA
J gene: TRBJ1-5
CDR3 protein: CASSLGGTSQPQHF
CDR3 DNA: TGTGCCAGCAGCTTAGGAGGTACTAGTCAGCCCCAGCATTTT

V gene: TRBV4-1
clone size: NA
D gene: NA
J gene: TRBJ1-1
CDR3 protein: CASSRMTENTEAFF
CDR3 DNA: TGCGCCAGCAGCCGCATGACAGAGAACACTGAAGCTTTCTTT

V gene: TRBV27
clone size: once
D gene: TRBD2
J gene: TRBJ2-1
CDR3 protein: CASTIREGRYNEQFF
CDR3 DNA: TGTGCCAGCACCATACGGGAGGGCCGCTACAATGAGCAGTTCTTC

V gene: TRBV27
clone size: once
D gene: NA
J gene: TRBJ2-7
CDR3 protein: CASSMGLIQYF
CDR3 DNA: TGTGCCAGCAGTATGGGACTGATTCAGTACTTC

V gene: TRBV12-5
clone size: few
D gene: NA
J gene: TRBJ2-7
CDR3 protein: CASGLVLAYEQYF
CDR3 DNA: TGTGCTAGTGGTTTGGTACTTGCTTACGAGCAGTACTTC

V gene: TRBV30
clone size: few
D gene: NA
J gene: TRBJ2-5
CDR3 protein: CAWSTGWQETQYF
CDR3 DNA: TGTGCCTGGAGCACAGGGTGGCAAGAGACCCAGTACTTC

V gene: TRBV27
clone size: NA
D gene: TRBD1
J gene: TRBJ2-7
CDR3 protein: CASSLLLRSDRAGSYEQYF
CDR3 DNA: TGTGCCAGCAGTTTATTGTTGCGCTCGGACAGGGCGGGGTCCTACGAGCAGTACTTC

V gene: TRBV4-1
clone size: NA
D gene: TRBD1
J gene: TRBJ2-3
CDR3 protein: CASSLGDRATDTQYF
CDR3 DNA: TGCGCCAGCAGCCTCGGGGACAGGGCGACAGATACGCAGTATTTT

V gene: TRBV13
clone size: NA
D gene: TRBD1
J gene: TRBJ1-2
CDR3 protein: CASSLGQGAGGYTF
CDR3 DNA: TGTGCCAGCAGCTTGGGACAGGGGGCTGGTGGCTACACCTTC

V gene: TRBV2
clone size: NA
D gene: NA
J gene: TRBJ1-2
CDR3 protein: CASGRLEYGYTF
CDR3 DNA: TGTGCCAGCGGAAGACTCGAATATGGCTACACCTTC

V gene: TRBV27
clone size: once
D gene: TRBD2
J gene: TRBJ2-5
CDR3 protein: CASSQGLAWETQYF
CDR3 DNA: TGTGCCAGCAGCCAGGGACTAGCGTGGGAGACCCAGTACTTC

V gene: TRBV6-5
clone size: NA
D gene: NA
J gene: TRBJ1-5
CDR3 protein: CASSYSEGLPQHF
CDR3 DNA: TGTGCCAGCAGTTACTCTGAGGGTTTACCCCAGCATTTT

V gene: TRBV5-1
clone size: NA
D gene: NA
J gene: TRBJ1-1
CDR3 protein: CASTSQGLNTEAFF
CDR3 DNA: TGCGCCAGCACCTCACAGGGCCTGAACACTGAAGCTTTCTTT

V gene: TRBV9
clone size: NA
D gene: TRBD2
J gene: TRBJ2-3
CDR3 protein: CASSVEAGGRGTQYF
CDR3 DNA: TGTGCCAGCAGCGTAGAGGCGGGGGGCAGGGGTACGCAGTATTTT

V gene: TRBV11-3
clone size: NA
D gene: NA
J gene: TRBJ2-7
CDR3 protein: CASSRGTVTDEQYF
CDR3 DNA: TGTGCCAGCAGCCGCGGGACCGTCACGGACGAGCAGTACTTC

V gene: TRBV4-3
clone size: NA
D gene: TRBD1
J gene: TRBJ1-6
CDR3 protein: CASSQGTGAWPLHF
CDR3 DNA: TGCGCCAGCAGCCAGGGGACAGGGGCCTGGCCCCTCCACTTT

V gene: TRBV4-3
clone size: once
D gene: NA
J gene: TRBJ2-7
CDR3 protein: CASSQGQGGGEQYF
CDR3 DNA: TGCGCCAGCAGCCAAGGACAGGGAGGAGGCGAGCAGTACTTC

V gene: TRBV4-1
clone size: NA
D gene: NA
J gene: TRBJ1-2
CDR3 protein: CASSPSSGASYGYTF
CDR3 DNA: TGCGCCAGCAGCCCCAGTAGCGGGGCAAGCTATGGCTACACCTTC

V gene: TRBV4-2
clone size: NA
D gene: NA
J gene: TRBJ2-7
CDR3 protein: CASSQESMSHEQYF
CDR3 DNA: TGTGCCAGCAGCCAAGAATCTATGTCGCACGAGCAGTACTTC

V gene: TRBV5-4
clone size: NA
D gene: NA
J gene: TRBJ2-1
CDR3 protein: CASSLGSVSSYNEQFF
CDR3 DNA: TGTGCCAGCAGCCTAGGTAGCGTTTCTTCCTACAATGAGCAGTTCTTC

V gene: TRBV6-5
clone size: NA
D gene: NA
J gene: TRBJ1-5
CDR3 protein: CASGGWSNQPQHF
CDR3 DNA: TGTGCCAGCGGAGGTTGGAGCAATCAGCCCCAGCATTTT

V gene: TRBV19
clone size: NA
D gene: TRBD1
J gene: TRBJ1-1
CDR3 protein: CASDTGTVNTEAFF
CDR3 DNA: TGTGCCAGTGACACCGGGACAGTTAACACTGAAGCTTTCTTT

V gene: TRBV19
clone size: once
D gene: TRBD1
J gene: TRBJ2-2
CDR3 protein: CASSTTGVSTGELFF
CDR3 DNA: TGTGCCAGTAGTACTACAGGGGTGAGCACCGGGGAGCTGTTTTTT

V gene: TRBV7-9
clone size: NA
D gene: NA
J gene: TRBJ2-2
CDR3 protein: CASSLVGGTGELFF
CDR3 DNA: TGTGCCAGCAGCTTAGTAGGAGGCACCGGGGAGCTGTTTTTT

V gene: TRBV30
clone size: NA
D gene: NA
J gene: TRBJ2-6
CDR3 protein: CAWSLGHGAGANVLTF
CDR3 DNA: TGTGCCTGGAGTCTAGGTCATGGTGCTGGGGCCAACGTCCTGACTTTC

V gene: TRBV21-1
clone size: NA
D gene: NA
J gene: TRBJ2-5
CDR3 protein: CASSKGGQIKERGTQYF
CDR3 DNA: TGTGCCAGCAGCAAAGGGGGACAGATCAAAGAAAGGGGGACCCAGTACTTC

V gene: TRBV2
clone size: few
D gene: TRBD2
J gene: TRBJ2-3
CDR3 protein: CASLWEGLDTDTQYF
CDR3 DNA: TGTGCCAGCCTTTGGGAGGGGCTGGACACAGATACGCAGTATTTT

V gene: TRBV5-5
clone size: NA
D gene: NA
J gene: TRBJ1-6
CDR3 protein: CASSPAETHNSPLHF
CDR3 DNA: TGTGCCAGCAGCCCGGCAGAGACTCATAATTCACCCCTCCACTTT

V gene: TRBV19
clone size: NA
D gene: NA
J gene: TRBJ1-1
CDR3 protein: CASSVRVRTEAFF
CDR3 DNA: TGTGCCAGTAGTGTCCGGGTGCGGACTGAAGCTTTCTTT

V gene: TRBV7-3
clone size: NA
D gene: TRBD1
J gene: TRBJ2-3
CDR3 protein: CASSSRQGGTDTQYF
CDR3 DNA: TGTGCCAGCAGCTCCCGACAGGGGGGTACAGATACGCAGTATTTT

V gene: TRBV29-1
clone size: NA
D gene: TRBD1
J gene: TRBJ1-1
CDR3 protein: CSAEDREAEAFF
CDR3 DNA: TGCAGCGCCGAAGACAGGGAGGCCGAAGCTTTCTTT

V gene: TRBV28
clone size: NA
D gene: TRBD2
J gene: TRBJ2-5
CDR3 protein: CASTLGLAGGRLGETQYF
CDR3 DNA: TGTGCCAGCACCTTGGGGCTAGCGGGGGGTCGATTAGGAGAGACCCAGTACTTC